Below, 2 T cell receptor beta chains from the same sample are listed, as sequenced in a study of post-analysis software for immune sequencing data. Study-wide findings and caveats: Included in a set of several TRBV segments more frequent in patients than controls were TRBV5-6, TRBV5-1 and TRBV20-1.

Their antigens remain unidentified. Carried by the TCR beta cDNA libraries were unique molecular identifiers. Using its own MiXCR run on the PCR reads, TCRdb lists one record per CDR3 protein. The table includes approximately 660,000 distinct CDR3 sequences, roughly three fifths detected once. The sequencing sample was made of blood. These receptors were obtained from a girl under 10 years old with multiple sclerosis.

This clonotype has only a few counts. The chain couples TRBV12-3 or TRBV12-4 to TRBJ2-2, with no clear D. The CDR3 is 14 residues long. V was trimmed by 7 bases and J by 5 bases, leaving 14 bases between them. This CDR3 is CASIDRTNTGELFF. For the CDR3, the DNA is TGTGCCAGCATTGACCGGACCAATACCGGGGAGCTGTTTTTT.

This chain connects TRBV6-1 to TRBJ2-1, with a weak D call TRBD2 (5 bases). Trimming removed 6 bases at V and 0 bases at J, with 18 bases between. Germline V gene lookup returns CDR1 MNHNS and CDR2 SASEGT. CDR3 length: 17 residues. The CDR3: CASSATVARSSYNEQFF. The CDR3, as DNA: TGTGCCAGCAGCGCAACGGTAGCGAGGAGCTCCTACAATGAGCAGTTCTTC.